Sequencing of this T cell receptor (beta chain) was carried out in a study of blood T cells in healthy people across ages. From germline, CDR1 is SGDLS and CDR2 YYNGEE. Trimming took 0 bases from V and 5 from J; bases not matched to a gene: 10. The length of the CDR3 is 17 residues. Study conclusions and caveats: A strong correlation was seen between TCR beta diversity and naive T cell percentage.

Primed by a sample-barcoded 5' primer and a J-beta primer mix, a second PCR proceeded for roughly 7 to 11 cycles. The yield of each sample was at least 2.5 million CDR3-containing paired-end reads. TCRdb fed the 5' RACE reads into MiXCR, producing one record per CDR3 protein. Found here are hundreds of thousands of distinct CDR3 sequences, approximately 30% of them singletons; the top ten hold around a sixth. Worth noting for this clonotype: Its antigen remains unknown. This could be a read error, since a much larger clone is one nucleotide away.

Sequencing input: blood. The TCR originated in an elderly woman in good health. This rearrangement joins TRBV9 to TRBJ2-3; 9 nucleotides agree with TRBD2. CDR3 coding DNA: TGTGCCAGCAGCGTAGATCCGGCGGGGGGGGAGATAGATACGCAGTATTTT. This sequence encodes CASSVDPAGGEIDTQYF.